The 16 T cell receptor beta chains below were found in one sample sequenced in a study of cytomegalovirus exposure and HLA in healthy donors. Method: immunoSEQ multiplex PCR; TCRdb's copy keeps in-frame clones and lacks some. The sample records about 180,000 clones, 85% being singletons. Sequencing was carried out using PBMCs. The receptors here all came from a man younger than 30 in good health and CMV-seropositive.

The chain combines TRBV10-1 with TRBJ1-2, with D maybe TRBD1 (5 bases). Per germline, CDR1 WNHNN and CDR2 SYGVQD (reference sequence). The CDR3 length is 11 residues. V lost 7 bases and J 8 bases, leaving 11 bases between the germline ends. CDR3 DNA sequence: TGCGCCAGCATAATAGGGGTAGGCTACACCTTC. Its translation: CASIIGVGYTF.

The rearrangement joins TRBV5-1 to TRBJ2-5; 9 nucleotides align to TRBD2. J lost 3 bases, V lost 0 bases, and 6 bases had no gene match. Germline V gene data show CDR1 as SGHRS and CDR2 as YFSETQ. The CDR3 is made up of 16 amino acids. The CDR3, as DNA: TGCGCCAGCAGCTTGGGCTTGGCTAGCGGGAAAGAGACCCAGTACTTC. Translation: CASSLGLASGKETQYF.

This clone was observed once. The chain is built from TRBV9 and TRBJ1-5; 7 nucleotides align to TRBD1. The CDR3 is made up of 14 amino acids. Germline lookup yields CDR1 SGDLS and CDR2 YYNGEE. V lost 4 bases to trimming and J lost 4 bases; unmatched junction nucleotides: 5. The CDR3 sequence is CASSRTGHNQPQHF. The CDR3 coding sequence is TGTGCCAGCAGCAGGACAGGACATAATCAGCCCCAGCATTTT.

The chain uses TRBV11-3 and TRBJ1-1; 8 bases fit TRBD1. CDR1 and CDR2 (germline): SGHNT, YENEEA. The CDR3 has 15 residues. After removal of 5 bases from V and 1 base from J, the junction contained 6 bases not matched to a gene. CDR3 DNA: TGTGCCAGCAGCGGACGACAGGGGCGGAACACTGAAGCTTTCTTT. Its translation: CASSGRQGRNTEAFF.

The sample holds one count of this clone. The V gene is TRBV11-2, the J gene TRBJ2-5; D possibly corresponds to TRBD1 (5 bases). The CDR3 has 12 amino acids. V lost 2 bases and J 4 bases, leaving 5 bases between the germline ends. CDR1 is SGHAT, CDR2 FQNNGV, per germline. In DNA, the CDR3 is TGTGCCAGCAGCTTAAGGGGAGAGACCCAGTACTTC. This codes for CASSLRGETQYF.

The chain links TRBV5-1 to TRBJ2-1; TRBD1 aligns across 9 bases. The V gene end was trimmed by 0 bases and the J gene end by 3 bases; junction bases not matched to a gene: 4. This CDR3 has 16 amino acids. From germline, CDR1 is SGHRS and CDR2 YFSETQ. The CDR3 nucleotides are TGCGCCAGCAGCTTGGCCCCGGGACAGGGCTACAATGAGCAGTTCTTC. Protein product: CASSLAPGQGYNEQFF.

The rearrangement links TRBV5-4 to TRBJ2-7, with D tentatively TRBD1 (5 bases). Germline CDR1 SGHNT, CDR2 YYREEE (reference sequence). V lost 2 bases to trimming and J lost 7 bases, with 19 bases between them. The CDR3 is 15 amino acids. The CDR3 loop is CASSFQGAKFEEQYF. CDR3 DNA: TGTGCCAGCAGCTTTCAAGGGGCCAAATTTGAAGAGCAGTACTTC.

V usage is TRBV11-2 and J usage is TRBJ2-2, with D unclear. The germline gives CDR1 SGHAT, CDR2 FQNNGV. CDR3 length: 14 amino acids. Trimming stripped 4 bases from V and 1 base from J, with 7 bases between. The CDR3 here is CASSYNRNTGELFF. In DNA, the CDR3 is TGTGCCAGCAGCTATAACAGGAACACCGGGGAGCTGTTTTTT.

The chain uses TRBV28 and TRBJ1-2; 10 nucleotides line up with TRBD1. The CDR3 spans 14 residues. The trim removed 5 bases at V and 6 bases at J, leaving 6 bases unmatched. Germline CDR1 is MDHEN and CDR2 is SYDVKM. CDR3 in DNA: TGTGCCAGCAGTCTGACAGGGGGCGGGAATGGCTACACCTTC. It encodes CASSLTGGGNGYTF.

The CDR3 DNA reads as TGTGCCAGCAGTTACTCGCGGGCGGGTGAAGCTTTCTTT. Translating gives CASSYSRAGEAFF. This chain links TRBV6-5 with TRBJ1-1; D not resolved. The CDR3 covers 13 residues. The germline gives CDR1 MNHEY, CDR2 SVGAGI. V lost 0 bases and J 7 bases, leaving 9 bases between the germline ends.

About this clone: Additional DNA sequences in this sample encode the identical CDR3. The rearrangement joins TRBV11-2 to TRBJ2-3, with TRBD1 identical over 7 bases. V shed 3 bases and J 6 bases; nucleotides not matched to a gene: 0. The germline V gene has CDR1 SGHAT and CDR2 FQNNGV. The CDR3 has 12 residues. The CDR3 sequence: CASSLTGDTQYF. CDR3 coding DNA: TGTGCCAGCAGCTTGACAGGGGATACGCAGTATTTT.

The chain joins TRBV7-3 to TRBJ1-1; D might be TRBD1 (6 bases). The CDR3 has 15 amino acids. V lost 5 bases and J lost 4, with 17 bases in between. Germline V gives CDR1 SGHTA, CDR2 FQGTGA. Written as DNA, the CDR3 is TGTGCCAGCAGCCCATATGGGGGGGCTAGCACTGAAGCTTTCTTT. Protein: CASSPYGGASTEAFF.

The CDR3 sequence: CASSYGGRLNTEAFF. The DNA for the CDR3 is TGTGCCAGCAGTTACGGTGGGCGACTGAACACTGAAGCTTTCTTT. The rearrangement links TRBV6-5 to TRBJ1-1; D call uncertain. The CDR3 runs 15 residues. Per the germline V gene, CDR1 is MNHEY and CDR2 is SVGAGI. V lost 2 bases and J lost 0, with 10 bases in between.

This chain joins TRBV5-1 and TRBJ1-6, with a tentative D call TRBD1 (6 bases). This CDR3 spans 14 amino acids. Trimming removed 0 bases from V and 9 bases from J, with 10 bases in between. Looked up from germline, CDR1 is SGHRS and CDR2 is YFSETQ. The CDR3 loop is CASSLEVGGSPLHF. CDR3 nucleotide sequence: TGCGCCAGCAGCTTGGAGGTAGGGGGTTCACCCCTCCACTTT.

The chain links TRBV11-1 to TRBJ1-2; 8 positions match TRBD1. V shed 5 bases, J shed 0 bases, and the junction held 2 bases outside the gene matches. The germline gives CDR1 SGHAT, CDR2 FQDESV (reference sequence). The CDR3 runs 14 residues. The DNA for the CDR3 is TGTGCCAGCAGCCAGGGGGCTACTAACTATGGCTACACCTTC. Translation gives CASSQGATNYGYTF.

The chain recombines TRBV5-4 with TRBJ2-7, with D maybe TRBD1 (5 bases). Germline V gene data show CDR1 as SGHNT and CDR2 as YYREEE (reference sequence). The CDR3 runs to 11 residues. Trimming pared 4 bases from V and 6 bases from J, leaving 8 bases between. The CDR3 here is CASSLTGEQYF. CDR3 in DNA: TGTGCCAGCAGCCTCACAGGCGAGCAGTACTTC.